This TCR beta chain originates from a study of T-cell reconstitution after alpha-beta-depleted transplantation in children. This clonotype was observed many times. Its antigen is not known. Researchers prepared the TCRbeta library using unique molecular identifiers, the study reports. TCRdb fed the PCR reads into MiXCR, producing one record per CDR3 protein. The sample consists of about 460,000 distinct CDR3 sequences, roughly 10% of them appearing once. Trimming removed 6 bases from V and 3 bases from J; junction bases left unmatched: 4. The CDR3 length is 15 residues. Looked up from germline, CDR1 is KGHDR and CDR2 is SFDVKD. General study findings and limits: Most T-cell counts and diversity one year after the transplant came from T cells that were newly produced. In some patients, recipient T cells and intrathymic progenitors surviving conditioning explained high day-60 diversity. Alpha-beta T cells present about two months after transplant were reported to originate from several hundred expanded graft clones.

V usage is TRBV24-1 and J usage is TRBJ2-1; 10 positions agree with TRBD1. The sample in question was PBMCs, obtained before TCRalphabeta/CD19-depleted stem cell transplant. The sequence derives from a child aged 2-9 years with inherited bone marrow failure, due to receive a stem cell transplant. The CDR3 DNA reads TGTGCCACCAGTTGGGGACAGGGGAACTACAATGAGCAGTTCTTC. Translated: CATSWGQGNYNEQFF.